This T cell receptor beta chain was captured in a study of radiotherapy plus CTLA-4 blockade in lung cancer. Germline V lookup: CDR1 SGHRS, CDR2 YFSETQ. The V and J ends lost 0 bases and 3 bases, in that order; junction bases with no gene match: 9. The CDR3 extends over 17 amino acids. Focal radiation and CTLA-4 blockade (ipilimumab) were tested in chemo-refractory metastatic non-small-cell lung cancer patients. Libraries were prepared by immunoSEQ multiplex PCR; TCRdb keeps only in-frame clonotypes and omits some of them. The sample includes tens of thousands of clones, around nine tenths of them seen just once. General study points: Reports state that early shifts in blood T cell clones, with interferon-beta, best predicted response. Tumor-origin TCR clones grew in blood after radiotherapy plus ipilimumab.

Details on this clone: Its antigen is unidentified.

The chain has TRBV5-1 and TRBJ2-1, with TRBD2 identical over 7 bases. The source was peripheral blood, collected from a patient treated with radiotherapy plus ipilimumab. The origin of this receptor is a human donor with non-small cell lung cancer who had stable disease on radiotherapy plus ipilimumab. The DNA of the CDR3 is TGCGCCAGCAGCTTGGTTCCTAGCGGTACAATCTACAATGAGCAGTTCTTC. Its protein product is CASSLVPSGTIYNEQFF.